This is a list of T cell receptor beta chains from one sample in a study of blood T cell repertoires in COVID-19. The assay was immunoSEQ multiplex PCR, and TCRdb's table has in-frame clones only and misses some. This table holds over 200,000 clones, approximately 90% found once. The specimen sequenced was peripheral blood. Source of these receptors: a man in his 60s with COVID-19, enrolled during active disease. CDR3s include the opening cysteine and the closing phenylalanine or tryptophan. Fields, in order: V gene, D gene, clone size, J gene, CDR3 DNA, CDR3 protein. D genes are given only for firm matches. Some rows have no size entry. The others give once, few or many, or a class for an expanded clone.

>TRBV7-9|TRBD1|few|TRBJ1-2
TGTGCCAGCACCGGGGGGGGACAGGAACATCTTAACTATGGCTACACCTTC
CASTGGGQEHLNYGYTF
>TRBV7-9|TRBD1|few|TRBJ1-1
TGTGCCAGCAGCTCACCAAGGACAGGGAGTCCTGAAGCTTTCTTT
CASSSPRTGSPEAFF
>TRBV27|NA|NA|TRBJ1-4
TGTGCCAGCAGTTTATACCAGGGAGGCGAAAAACTGTTTTTT
CASSLYQGGEKLFF
>TRBV30|TRBD1|NA|TRBJ1-1
TGTGCCTGGAACCGGGACAGGGGCACTGAAGCTTTCTTT
CAWNRDRGTEAFF
>TRBV28|NA|few|TRBJ1-1
TGTGCCAGCAGACCTGCCAGTTCAACTGAAGCTTTCTTT
CASRPASSTEAFF
>TRBV18|TRBD2|NA|TRBJ2-5
TGTGCCAGCTCAAGACTAGCGGGGGGGCAAGAGACCCAGTACTTC
CASSRLAGGQETQYF
>TRBV9|TRBD1|once|TRBJ2-7
TGTGCCAGCAGCGTCGGAGGGACAGGGACCTACGAGCAGTACTTC
CASSVGGTGTYEQYF
>TRBV3-1/TRBV3-2|TRBD1|once|TRBJ1-6
TGTGCCAGCAGCCATCTCCCGGGACAGGGGCCTTACTCCTATAATTCACCCCTCCACTTT
CASSHLPGQGPYSYNSPLHF
>TRBV6-5|TRBD1|once|TRBJ2-2
TGTGCCAGCAGAGGACAGGGGTGGACCGGGGAGCTGTTTTTT
CASRGQGWTGELFF
>TRBV18|NA|NA|TRBJ1-4
TGTGCCAGCTCACCGAGAGACACCCCCGCAACTAATGAAAAACTGTTTTTT
CASSPRDTPATNEKLFF
>TRBV30|NA|NA|TRBJ2-1
TGTGCCTGGAGTCCGAACGGGGACAATGAGCAGTTCTTC
CAWSPNGDNEQFF
>TRBV19|TRBD2|few|TRBJ2-7
TGTGCCAGTAGTATAGATTCAAGCGGGAGGGCCTACGAGCAGTACTTC
CASSIDSSGRAYEQYF
>TRBV4-1|TRBD1|NA|TRBJ1-5
TGCGCCAGCAGCCTCAGAGCCCCAGGGGGAAATAGCAATCAGCCCCAGCATTTT
CASSLRAPGGNSNQPQHF
>TRBV27|NA|once|TRBJ1-6
TGTGCCAGCAGTCATCCGGGATCCCGATCACCTTCACCCCTCCACTTT
CASSHPGSRSPSPLHF
>TRBV19|NA|NA|TRBJ1-2
TGTGCCAGTAGTATTGCCAGGGCTTTTGGCTACACCTTC
CASSIARAFGYTF
>TRBV7-2|TRBD2|NA|TRBJ2-7
TGTGCCAGCAGCTTAGTACCCGGGGGGTCTTACGAGCAGTACTTC
CASSLVPGGSYEQYF
>TRBV29-1|NA|NA|TRBJ1-3
TGCAGCGTAAAGCCCCCTGGAAACACCATATATTTT
CSVKPPGNTIYF
>TRBV4-1|TRBD1|few|TRBJ1-2
TGCGCCAGCAGCCAATCAGGGGGCTTAGTTATTGGCTACACCTTC
CASSQSGGLVIGYTF
>TRBV5-1|TRBD1|NA|TRBJ2-7
TGCGCCAGCAGCACGGGACAGGGAATGTCCTACGAGCAGTACTTC
CASSTGQGMSYEQYF
>TRBV4-1|TRBD1|few|TRBJ2-7
TGCGCCAGCAGCCAACCCGGGACAGGCGGAGGCGAGCAGTACTTC
CASSQPGTGGGEQYF
>TRBV3-1/TRBV3-2|NA|NA|TRBJ2-1
TGTGCCAGCAGCCAATTCCCAGGACTGTCCTACAATGAGCAGTTCTTC
CASSQFPGLSYNEQFF
>TRBV20-1|NA|NA|TRBJ1-2
TGCAGTGCTAGTGCCCTATTTGGCTACACCTTC
CSASALFGYTF
>TRBV29-1|NA|NA|TRBJ1-1
TGCAGCGTTCAATCCATTACACAGAACACTGAAGCTTTCTTT
CSVQSITQNTEAFF
>TRBV11-2|TRBD2|once|TRBJ2-2
TGTGCCAGCAGCCCCGGGACTAGCGGGACCGGGGAGCTGTTTTTT
CASSPGTSGTGELFF
>TRBV7-8|TRBD1|NA|TRBJ2-7
TGTGCCAGCAGCCCCAACCGACAGGGGACGTACTTC
CASSPNRQGTYF
>TRBV7-6|NA|NA|TRBJ2-5
TGTGCCAGCAGCTCGTCAGGGTACCAAGAGACCCAGTACTTC
CASSSSGYQETQYF
>TRBV7-9|NA|NA|TRBJ2-1
TGTGCCAGCAGCTTAGACCGGAACAGTGAGCAGTTCTTC
CASSLDRNSEQFF
>TRBV28|TRBD2|NA|TRBJ2-2
TGTGCCAGCACCCCAGGAGCGGGGGCGGAAACCGGGGAGCTGTTTTTT
CASTPGAGAETGELFF
>TRBV2|NA|NA|TRBJ1-2
TGTGCCTCCGCGTTAAATAACTATGGCTACACCTTC
CASALNNYGYTF
>TRBV6-1|TRBD2|NA|TRBJ2-7
TGTGCCAGCAGTGAAGGGTTGGGACTAGCGAACGAGCAGTACTTC
CASSEGLGLANEQYF
>TRBV5-4|TRBD1|NA|TRBJ1-6
TGTGCCAGCAGCCCGACGGGACAGGGAGGCTCCTATAATTCACCCCTCCACTTT
CASSPTGQGGSYNSPLHF
>TRBV28|TRBD1|NA|TRBJ2-1
TGTGCCAGCAGTTACCCCGGGACAGCTTACAATGAGCAGTTCTTC
CASSYPGTAYNEQFF
>TRBV30|NA|NA|TRBJ2-7
TGTGCCTGGGCGGGTGGAGGCTACGAGCAGTACTTC
CAWAGGGYEQYF
>TRBV5-8|NA|NA|TRBJ1-6
TGTGCCAGCAGCTGGGAGAGATCACCCCTCCACTTT
CASSWERSPLHF
>TRBV6-5|NA|NA|TRBJ1-5
TGTGCCAGCAGTTACTCAGACAGCATCAATCAGCCCCAGCATTTT
CASSYSDSINQPQHF
>TRBV11-3|TRBD2|NA|TRBJ2-1
TGTGCCAGCAGCTTAGATAAGCGTAGCGGGAGAGGCTCCTACAATGAGCAGTTCTTC
CASSLDKRSGRGSYNEQFF
>TRBV5-4|NA|NA|TRBJ1-2
TGTGCCAGCACCCGGGGGTCGGGGGACGGCTACACCTTC
CASTRGSGDGYTF
>TRBV24-1|TRBD2|NA|TRBJ2-3
TGTGCCACCAGTGATGCCGGACTAGCGGGAAACACAGATACGCAGTATTTT
CATSDAGLAGNTDTQYF
>TRBV27|NA|NA|TRBJ1-4
TGTGCCAGCAGTTTAGGCCAGGGCGGTGAAAAACTGTTTTTT
CASSLGQGGEKLFF
>TRBV27|TRBD2|NA|TRBJ2-5
TGTGCCAGCCGTCCACTAGCGGGGTACCAAGAGACCCAGTACTTC
CASRPLAGYQETQYF